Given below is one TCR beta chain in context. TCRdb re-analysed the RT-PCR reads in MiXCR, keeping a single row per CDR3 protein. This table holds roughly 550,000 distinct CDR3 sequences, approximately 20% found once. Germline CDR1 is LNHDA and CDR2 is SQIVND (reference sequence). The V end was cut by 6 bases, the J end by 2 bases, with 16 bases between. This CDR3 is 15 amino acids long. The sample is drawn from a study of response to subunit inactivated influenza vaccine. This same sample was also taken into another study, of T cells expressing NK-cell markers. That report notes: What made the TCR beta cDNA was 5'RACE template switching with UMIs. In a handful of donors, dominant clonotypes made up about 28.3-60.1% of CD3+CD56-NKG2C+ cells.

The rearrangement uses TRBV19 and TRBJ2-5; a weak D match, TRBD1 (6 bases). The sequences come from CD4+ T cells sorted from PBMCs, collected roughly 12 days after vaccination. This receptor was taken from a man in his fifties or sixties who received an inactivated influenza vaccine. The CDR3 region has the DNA TGTGCCAGTAGCGGGACACAAATCGGACAAGAGACCCAGTACTTC. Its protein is CASSGTQIGQETQYF.